A single sample is the source of the 8 T cell receptor beta chains below, sequenced in a study of blood T cell repertoires in COVID-19. Method: immunoSEQ multiplex PCR; TCRdb's copy keeps in-frame clones and lacks some. The sample has roughly 130,000 clones; 70% to 85% are singletons. Sequenced: peripheral blood. All receptors derive from a woman between 45 and 65 years old with acute or convalescent COVID-19.

V usage is TRBV12-5 and J usage is TRBJ1-1; D is uncertain. Per germline, CDR1 LGHNT and CDR2 FRNRAP. The CDR3 has 13 residues. Trimming pared 5 bases from V and 1 base from J, leaving 8 bases between. The CDR3 coding sequence is TGTGCTAGTGGTACACGGGGGAACACTGAAGCTTTCTTT. Translation: CASGTRGNTEAFF.

CDR3 nucleotides: TGTGCCAGCAGCCAAGCTACCTACGAGCAGTACTTC. Protein sequence: CASSQATYEQYF. The V call is TRBV3-1 (or the pseudogene TRBV3-2), the J call TRBJ2-7; no clear D gene. Looked up from germline, CDR1 is LGHDT and CDR2 is YNNKEL (reference sequence). The CDR3 length is 12 residues. With 1 base removed from V and 2 bases from J, the gap between germline ends came to 3 bases.

This clone was observed once. The chain carries TRBV15 and TRBJ1-6; no firm D call. This CDR3 is built from 14 residues. Trimming removed 0 bases at V and 9 bases at J, with 9 bases between. CDR1 is LNHNV, CDR2 YYDKDF, per germline (reference sequence). CDR3 sequence reads: CATSRDGVSSPLHF. CDR3 bases: TGTGCCACCAGCAGAGACGGTGTTTCTTCACCCCTCCACTTT.

The chain joins TRBV15 to TRBJ2-7, with 9 nucleotides matching TRBD1. V shed 1 base, J shed 7 bases, and the junction held 11 bases outside the gene matches. The germline gives CDR1 LNHNV, CDR2 YYDKDF (reference sequence). The CDR3 consists of 16 residues. The chain's CDR3 is CATSRVRDGTGREQYF. For the CDR3, the DNA is TGTGCCACCAGCAGAGTACGGGACGGGACAGGGCGGGAGCAGTACTTC.

This chain links TRBV10-3 with TRBJ2-1; the match to TRBD2 covers 7 bases. After removal of 9 bases from V and 7 bases from J, the junction contained 15 bases not matched to a gene. Germline V gene lookup returns CDR1 ENHRY and CDR2 SYGVKD. CDR3 length: 15 amino acids. CDR3 in amino acids: CAISYAGEIRNEQFF. The DNA for the CDR3 is TGTGCCATATCTTACGCGGGGGAGATTAGGAATGAGCAGTTCTTC.

The rearrangement joins TRBV12-3 or TRBV12-4 to TRBJ1-2; 7 positions match TRBD1. The CDR3 sequence is 13 residues long. Losses at the gene ends were 3 bases for V and 6 bases for J; bases not matched to a gene: 4. The CDR3 nucleotides read TGTGCCAGCAGTTTCAAACAGGGGAATGGCTACACCTTC. Translated, it gives CASSFKQGNGYTF.

The chain links TRBV5-6 to TRBJ1-1; 8 positions agree with TRBD1. The CDR3 has 14 residues. V dropped 5 bases and J dropped 4; count of bases not matched to a gene: 7. Looked up from germline, CDR1 is SGHDT and CDR2 is YYEEEE. The CDR3 nucleotides are TGTGCCAGCAGACCTACAGGGGGGAGCACTGAAGCTTTCTTT. Translating gives CASRPTGGSTEAFF.

This clone was seen only once. The chain links TRBV5-4 to TRBJ2-2, with TRBD2 as a possible D gene (6 bases). V shed 4 bases and J shed 0 bases, with 13 bases lying between them. The CDR3 totals 16 residues. Per germline, CDR1 SGHNT and CDR2 YYREEE (reference sequence). The CDR3 sequence is CASSPVRGTNTGELFF. DNA of the CDR3: TGTGCCAGCAGCCCGGTGCGGGGAACGAACACCGGGGAGCTGTTTTTT.